Described below is a single TCR beta chain sequence and its context. As yet, its antigen is unknown. Sequence at one end of the junction differs from germline and may be a read error. RNA was extracted from bulk tissue without any cell sorting. Between August and November 2014, newly diagnosed, chemotherapy-naive lung cancer patients underwent thoracic surgery in China. This record comes from a study of tumor and adjacent non-tumor tissue in lung cancer. In the study overall: Samples averaged around 4 million productive TCRbeta reads each.

Three rounds of nested PCR, following a modified ARM-PCR protocol, produced the TCRbeta library. MiXCR was run by TCRdb on the multiplex PCR reads, yielding one entry per CDR3 protein. This sample has about 110,000 distinct CDR3 sequences, with about 87% found just once. CDR3 length: 16 residues. CDR1 and CDR2 (germline): SGHAT, FQNNGV. General observations from the study: Top 100 clones took a larger repertoire share in normal lung. Tumor tissue had significantly higher TCR diversity than normal lung.

The TCR originated in a man in his 70s with non-small cell lung cancer. The chain uses TRBV11-2 and TRBJ1-1; D unresolved. The specimen sequenced was lung tumor tissue. CDR3 in DNA: TGTGCCATCAGCTCAGCGGAGATGGGGATGAACAGTGAAGCTTTCTTT. Amino acids: CAISSAEMGMNSEAFF.